The clone carrying this T cell receptor beta chain was detected ten times or more. Amplified material comprised TCR beta CDR3 regions derived from RNA transcripts. After a first-round RT-PCR with HTBI primers, a second-round multiplex PCR was run. TCRdb reprocessed the multiplex PCR reads via MiXCR and lists one record per CDR3 protein. The repertoire holds 500,000 to 600,000 distinct CDR3 sequences, with just under 40% as singletons. The sample originates from a study of Graves' ophthalmopathy and Graves' hyperthyroidism. In germline, CDR1 is MNHEY, CDR2 SMNVEV (reference sequence). V was shortened by 3 bases and J by 9 bases, with 12 bases between the two germline ends. The CDR3 is made up of 14 amino acids.

Sequenced input: peripheral blood or thyroid tissue (not recorded which). The source of this sequence is an adult man with Graves' hyperthyroidism. This sequence joins TRBV27 and TRBJ1-6; D gene ambiguous. The CDR3 region is CASSFGIGGSPLHF. The DNA for the CDR3 is TGTGCCAGCAGTTTTGGTATAGGCGGTTCACCCCTCCACTTT.